A selection of T cell receptor beta chains follows, all from one sample in a study of long-term antiretroviral therapy in people with HIV. The repertoire was sequenced with immunoSEQ multiplex PCR; TCRdb's copy has only in-frame clones and lacks some. The sample records about 31,000 clones, over 75% being singletons. Sample: unsorted PBMCs, taken 0.8 years before starting antiretroviral therapy. The source is a man aged 18 to 29 with HIV. CDR3s include the opening cysteine and the closing phenylalanine or tryptophan. A D gene is named only where the DNA matches it firmly. Rows may omit the clone size; those that give it use once, few, many or a size class.

V gene	J gene	clone size	D gene	CDR3 DNA	CDR3 protein
TRBV7-9	TRBJ2-7	NA	NA	TGTGCCAGCAGCTTAGTTACAGCCTACGAGCAGTACTTC	CASSLVTAYEQYF
TRBV5-1	TRBJ2-6	NA	NA	TGCGCCAGCAGCTTGGTATATCGACAGAGCTCTGGGGCCAACGTCCTGACTTTC	CASSLVYRQSSGANVLTF
TRBV4-2	TRBJ2-5	NA	NA	TGTGCCAGCAGCCAAGAGCGAGAAACAGGGTTCCAGACCCAGTACTTC	CASSQERETGFQTQYF
TRBV7-3	TRBJ2-2	NA	NA	TGTGCCAGCGGCTGGGCGCCTAACGCCGGGGAGCTGTTTTTT	CASGWAPNAGELFF
TRBV7-9	TRBJ2-2	NA	NA	TGTGCCAGCAACCTAGGGACCGGGGAGCTGTTTTTT	CASNLGTGELFF
TRBV9	TRBJ1-2	NA	NA	TGTGCCAGCAGCCCGCAGGGAGGGAGTGACTATGGCTACACCTTC	CASSPQGGSDYGYTF
TRBV5-1	TRBJ2-5	NA	TRBD1	TGCGCCAGCGAGGCCGGACAGGGTGGAGAGACCCAGTACTTC	CASEAGQGGETQYF
TRBV4-1	TRBJ2-5	few	NA	TGCGCCAGCAGCCAAGAGATTGAGGCAGGGACCCAGTACTTC	CASSQEIEAGTQYF
TRBV7-9	TRBJ2-2	few	NA	TGTGCCAGCAGCCTAAACACCGGGGAGCTGTTTTTT	CASSLNTGELFF
TRBV27	TRBJ2-2	NA	NA	TGTGCCAGCAGTTTAATTGGGGGGCCCGGGGAGCTGTTTTTT	CASSLIGGPGELFF
TRBV4-3	TRBJ1-2	NA	NA	TGCGCCAGCAGCCCCTGGGGGGGCATCTATGGCTACACCTTC	CASSPWGGIYGYTF
TRBV4-1	TRBJ2-7	NA	TRBD2	TGCGCCAGCAGTGCAGCGGGAAGCTCCTACGAGCAGTACTTC	CASSAAGSSYEQYF
TRBV10-2	TRBJ2-7	NA	TRBD1	TGCGCCAGCAGCAACTCTGGACAGGACCGCTACGAGCAGTACTTC	CASSNSGQDRYEQYF
TRBV4-1	TRBJ1-2	once	TRBD1	TGCGCCAGCAGCCAACCGGGACAGGGAGATGGCTACACCTTC	CASSQPGQGDGYTF
TRBV11-2	TRBJ2-3	NA	NA	TGTGCCAGCAGCCTTCAAAGCACAGATACGCAGTATTTT	CASSLQSTDTQYF
TRBV19	TRBJ2-5	NA	NA	TGTGCCAGTAGAGGACTTGGAGAGACCCAGTACTTC	CASRGLGETQYF
TRBV7-3	TRBJ1-1	NA	NA	TGTGCCAGCAGCCCGGGAGGGTGGGGGACTGAAGCTTTCTTT	CASSPGGWGTEAFF
TRBV30	TRBJ1-3	NA	NA	TGTGCCTGGAGTGCCCTTGGACCGCACTCTGGAAACACCATATATTTT	CAWSALGPHSGNTIYF
TRBV21-1	TRBJ1-6	few	NA	TGTGCCAGCAGCAAAGGGCAGTCCCGAAGGTCACCCCTCCACTTT	CASSKGQSRRSPLHF
TRBV2	TRBJ1-6	NA	NA	TGTGCCAGCAGTCTCCAGGGAATTAATTCACCCCTCCACTTT	CASSLQGINSPLHF
TRBV7-2	TRBJ1-1	NA	TRBD1	TGTGCCAGCAGCTCCCGACAGGGATTTACTGAAGCTTTCTTT	CASSSRQGFTEAFF
TRBV29-1	TRBJ2-7	NA	NA	TGCAGCGTTGTGACAGTCAGACCAGCCGAGCAGTACTTC	CSVVTVRPAEQYF
TRBV19	TRBJ2-7	NA	NA	TGTGCCAGTAGTATCGGGGCAGGAGATGACTACGAGCAGTACTTC	CASSIGAGDDYEQYF
TRBV30	TRBJ2-5	NA	NA	TGTGCCTCTCGGGGAGAGACCCAGTACTTC	CASRGETQYF
TRBV19	TRBJ1-1	few	NA	TGTGCCAGTAGTATATTATCGGAGAACACTGAAGCTTTCTTT	CASSILSENTEAFF
TRBV19	TRBJ1-2	NA	NA	TGTGCCAGTAGTGCGCTTACAGGTTACTATGGCTACACCTTC	CASSALTGYYGYTF
TRBV2	TRBJ2-3	once	TRBD2	TGTGCCAGCAGTCTGAGGACTAGCGGGAGAAGCACAGATACGCAGTATTTT	CASSLRTSGRSTDTQYF
TRBV9	TRBJ2-2	NA	NA	TGTGCCAGCAGCGTAGACGACAGCCCTAGGACGAACACCGGGGAGCTGTTTTTT	CASSVDDSPRTNTGELFF
TRBV9	TRBJ1-1	once	NA	TGTGCCAGCAGCGTAGGGTCGGAAACTGAAGCTTTCTTT	CASSVGSETEAFF
TRBV6-5	TRBJ2-2	NA	NA	TGTGCCAGCAGACCACAGGGAACCACCGGGGAGCTGTTTTTT	CASRPQGTTGELFF
TRBV6-5	TRBJ2-1	NA	NA	TGTGCCAGCAGTTACTATAACAGGGCCAATGAGCAGTTCTTC	CASSYYNRANEQFF
TRBV9	TRBJ2-3	NA	TRBD2	TGTGCCAGCAGCGTAGTGCCAGCGGGGGATACGCAGTATTTT	CASSVVPAGDTQYF
TRBV15	TRBJ2-2	NA	TRBD2	TGTGCCACCAGCAGAGCGGCTAGCGGGATGTCCGGGGAGCTGTTTTTT	CATSRAASGMSGELFF
TRBV7-9	TRBJ2-1	NA	TRBD2	TGTGCCAGCAGCGGGACTAGCGGCTACAATGAGCAGTTCTTC	CASSGTSGYNEQFF
TRBV15	TRBJ2-3	NA	NA	TGTGCCACCAGCAGAGTAAGAAGTGATACGCAGTATTTT	CATSRVRSDTQYF
TRBV27	TRBJ2-3	NA	NA	TGTGCCAGCAGTCCGATTATAGCGAGCACAGATACGCAGTATTTT	CASSPIIASTDTQYF
TRBV9	TRBJ2-5	NA	TRBD2	TGTGCCAGCAGCACCAGCGGGGGGGCGGAGACCCAGTACTTC	CASSTSGGAETQYF
TRBV5-1	TRBJ2-7	NA	NA	TGCGCCAGCAGCTTGGGGGTATCCTACGAGCAGTACTTC	CASSLGVSYEQYF
TRBV2	TRBJ1-5	NA	NA	TGTGCCAGCAGGAGGACAGCCGACCTCAATCAGCCCCAGCATTTT	CASRRTADLNQPQHF
TRBV29-1	TRBJ2-1	once	NA	TGCAGCGTTACAGAAAATGAGCAGTTCTTC	CSVTENEQFF
TRBV7-2	TRBJ1-5	NA	TRBD1	TGTGCCAGCAGCTTGGGACAGGGAGATGTGCAGCCCCAGCATTTT	CASSLGQGDVQPQHF
TRBV4-1	TRBJ2-7	NA	NA	TGCGCCAGCAGCCAAATCCCCCCAGGGCGCTACGAGCAGTACTTC	CASSQIPPGRYEQYF
TRBV5-6	TRBJ2-2	NA	TRBD1	TGTGCCAGCAGCCAGATGACAGGGGGTTTTTCCGGGGAGCTGTTTTTT	CASSQMTGGFSGELFF
TRBV7-2	TRBJ2-2	NA	NA	TGTGCCAGCAGCTTAGGAGTAGTCGGGGAGCTGTTTTTT	CASSLGVVGELFF
TRBV6-5	TRBJ1-2	few	TRBD1	TGTGCCAGCCAACCTAGGAGGGACAGCTATGGCTACACCTTC	CASQPRRDSYGYTF
TRBV27	TRBJ1-5	few	NA	TGTGCCAGCAGTTTAAGGCGCGGGGGAATGGCGCCCCAGCATTTT	CASSLRRGGMAPQHF
TRBV6-1	TRBJ1-1	NA	NA	TGTGCCAGCAGTGTAATCAGTGGCAGGGTGGGAAACACTGAAGCTTTCTTT	CASSVISGRVGNTEAFF
TRBV27	TRBJ1-6	NA	NA	TGTGCCAGCAGTCACGGGCGGATCTCCTATAATTCACCCCTCCACTTT	CASSHGRISYNSPLHF
TRBV9	TRBJ1-1	NA	TRBD1	TGTGCCAGCAGCGTAGATTGGACAGGTAAATCCAAGAACACTGAAGCTTTCTTT	CASSVDWTGKSKNTEAFF
TRBV4-3	TRBJ2-5	NA	NA	TGCGCCAGCAGCCAAGACGGTTTGGGTGCCCAGTACTTC	CASSQDGLGAQYF
TRBV27	TRBJ2-2	NA	TRBD2	TGTGCCAGCAGTTTCCTGGGCGGGGGGGGCACCGGGGAGCTGTTTTTT	CASSFLGGGGTGELFF
TRBV9	TRBJ2-3	once	NA	TGTGCCAGCAGCGTGGGGGCGGGGGACACCTCAGGGGATACGCAGTATTTT	CASSVGAGDTSGDTQYF
TRBV10-3	TRBJ2-3	NA	NA	TGTGCCGCGGCGGGGCCTAGCACAGATACGCAGTATTTT	CAAAGPSTDTQYF
TRBV7-6	TRBJ2-5	NA	NA	TGTGCCAGCAGCCGTGACCGGGCTCCGGAGACCCAGTACTTC	CASSRDRAPETQYF
TRBV2	TRBJ1-4	NA	NA	TGTGCCAGCCGAGAATTCGGACAATCTGAAAAACTGTTTTTT	CASREFGQSEKLFF